This is a list of T cell receptor beta chains from one sample in a study of CD8 T cells in ankylosing spondylitis. TCRdb itself ran the 5' RACE reads through MiXCR, one entry per CDR3 protein. The profile covers a few hundred thousand distinct CDR3 sequences, with roughly 8% appearing a single time and about 14% taken by the ten largest. The sequenced sample consisted of blood, either unsorted or a sorted T cell fraction (not recorded which). The receptors were gathered from a male donor with ankylosing spondylitis. CDR3s include the opening cysteine and the closing phenylalanine or tryptophan. The D gene is left open where the match is weak. A clone size is listed for some rows: how often the clone was seen (once, few, many), or a class if it is expanded.

>NA|TRBV15|TRBJ2-7|NA
TGTGCCACCAGCAGAAGTCGGACTCCCGCCGAGCAGTACTTC
CATSRSRTPAEQYF
>TRBD1|TRBV12-3/TRBV12-4|TRBJ1-2|NA
TGTGCCAGCAGTAACCGGGACAGGGGCTACACCTTC
CASSNRDRGYTF
>TRBD2|TRBV4-2|TRBJ2-2|NA
TGTGCCAGCAGCTTGCCGGGACTAGCGGAGAACACCGGGGAGCTGTTTTTT
CASSLPGLAENTGELFF
>NA|TRBV28|TRBJ1-6|few
TGTGCCAGCATGGAACGACACACAGGGATCCGTTCACCCCTCCACTTT
CASMERHTGIRSPLHF
>TRBD1|TRBV29-1|TRBJ1-1|few
TGCAGCGTCCAGGACAGGTTGAACACTGAAGCTTTCTTT
CSVQDRLNTEAFF
>NA|TRBV5-1|TRBJ2-2|few
TGCGCCAGCAGCGGCGGTGCCACGAACACCGGGGAGCTGTTTTTT
CASSGGATNTGELFF
>TRBD2|TRBV12-3/TRBV12-4|TRBJ2-7|few
TGTGCCAGCAGTTTCGCGGGAGAGGAAGAGCAGTACTTC
CASSFAGEEEQYF
>TRBD1|TRBV5-1|TRBJ2-1|many
TGCGCCAGTAGTCTTGGGACAGGGAGGGTCAATGAGCAGTTCTTC
CASSLGTGRVNEQFF
>NA|TRBV7-7|TRBJ2-2|many
TGTGCTAGCAGCTTATTGGTAGCGGCGAACACCGGGGAGCTGTTTTTT
CASSLLVAANTGELFF
>TRBD2|TRBV7-2|TRBJ2-3|NA
TGTGCCAGCAGCTTAGGTTGGACTAGAGCCTCAGATACGCAGTATTTT
CASSLGWTRASDTQYF
>NA|TRBV6-5|TRBJ1-1|few
TGTGCCAGCAGTTACCACGAGAACACTGAAGCTTTCTTT
CASSYHENTEAFF
>TRBD1|TRBV7-9|TRBJ1-4|NA
TGTGCCAGCAGCGACAGGGAGCGGGGTGAAAAACTGTTTTTT
CASSDRERGEKLFF
>TRBD1|TRBV10-3|TRBJ2-7|few
TGTGCCAGCGCGGACAGGACGTACGAGCAGTACTTC
CASADRTYEQYF
>TRBD2|TRBV18|TRBJ2-3|NA
TGTGCCAGCTCATCCCGACTAGCGGGAGTTTCGGATACGCAGTATTTT
CASSSRLAGVSDTQYF
>NA|TRBV21-1|TRBJ2-3|NA
TGTGCCAGCATCCCTTTAGCGGGAGGGCCACCGGATACGCAGTATTTT
CASIPLAGGPPDTQYF
>NA|TRBV12-3/TRBV12-4|TRBJ2-6|many
TGTGCCAGCAGGATGAAGAGCTCTGGGGCCAACGTCCTGACTTTC
CASRMKSSGANVLTF
>NA|TRBV7-2|TRBJ2-2|NA
TGTGCCAGCAGCCCGACTAGGTTCGGGGAGCTGTTTTTT
CASSPTRFGELFF
>NA|TRBV5-1|TRBJ1-1|many
TGCGCCAGCAGCTTGAGCATTTTGGCAGGGCCGACTGAAGCTTTCTTT
CASSLSILAGPTEAFF
>NA|TRBV4-1|TRBJ2-3|NA
TGCGCCAGCAGCCAAGATGGCCCTTTGGGCACAGATACGCAGTATTTT
CASSQDGPLGTDTQYF
>NA|TRBV12-3/TRBV12-4|TRBJ2-1|few
TGTGCCAGCATCCCAGCGGGCCCCTCCTACAATGAGCAGTTCTTC
CASIPAGPSYNEQFF